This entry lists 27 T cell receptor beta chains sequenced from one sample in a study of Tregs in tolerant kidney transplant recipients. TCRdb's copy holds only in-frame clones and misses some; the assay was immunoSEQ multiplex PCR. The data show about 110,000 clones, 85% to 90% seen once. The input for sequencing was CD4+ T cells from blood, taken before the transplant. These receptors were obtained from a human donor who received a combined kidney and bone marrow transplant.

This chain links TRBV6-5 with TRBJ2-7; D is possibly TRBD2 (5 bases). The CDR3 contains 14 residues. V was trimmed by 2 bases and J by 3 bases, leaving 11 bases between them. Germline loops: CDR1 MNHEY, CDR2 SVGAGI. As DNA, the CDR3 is TGTGCCAGCAGTTACGGGAGACTCAACTACGAGCAGTACTTC. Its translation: CASSYGRLNYEQYF.

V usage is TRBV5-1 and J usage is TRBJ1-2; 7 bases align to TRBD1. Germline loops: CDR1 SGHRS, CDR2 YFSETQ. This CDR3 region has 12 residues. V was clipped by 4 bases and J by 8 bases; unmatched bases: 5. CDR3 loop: CASSIDREGYTF. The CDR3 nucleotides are TGCGCCAGCAGCATAGACAGGGAAGGCTACACCTTC.

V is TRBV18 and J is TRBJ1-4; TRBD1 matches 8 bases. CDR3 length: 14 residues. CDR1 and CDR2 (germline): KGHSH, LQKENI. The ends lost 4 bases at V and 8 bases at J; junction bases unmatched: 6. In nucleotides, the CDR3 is TGTGCCAGCTCACAAGACAGGGGTAGCGAAAAACTGTTTTTT. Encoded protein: CASSQDRGSEKLFF.

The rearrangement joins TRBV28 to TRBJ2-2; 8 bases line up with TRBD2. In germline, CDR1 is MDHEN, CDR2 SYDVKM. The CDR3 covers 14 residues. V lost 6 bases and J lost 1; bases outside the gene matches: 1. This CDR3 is CASRLAGNTGELFF. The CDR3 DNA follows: TGTGCCAGCAGGCTAGCGGGGAACACCGGGGAGCTGTTTTTT.

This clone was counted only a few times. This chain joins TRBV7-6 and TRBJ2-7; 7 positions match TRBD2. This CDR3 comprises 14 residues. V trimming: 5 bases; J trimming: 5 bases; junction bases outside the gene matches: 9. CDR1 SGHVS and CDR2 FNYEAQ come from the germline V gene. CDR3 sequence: CASSLDGLVHEQYF. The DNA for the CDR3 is TGTGCCAGCAGCCTTGACGGACTAGTCCACGAGCAGTACTTC.

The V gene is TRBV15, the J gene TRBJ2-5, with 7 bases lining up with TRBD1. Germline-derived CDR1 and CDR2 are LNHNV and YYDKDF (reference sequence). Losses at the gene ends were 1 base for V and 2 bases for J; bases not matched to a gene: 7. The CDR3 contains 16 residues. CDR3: CATSRADRTPQETQYF. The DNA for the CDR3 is TGTGCCACCAGCAGAGCGGACAGGACGCCGCAAGAGACCCAGTACTTC. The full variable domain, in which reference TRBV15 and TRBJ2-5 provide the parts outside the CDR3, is DAMVIQNPRYQVTQFGKPVTLSCSQTLNHNVMYWYQQKSSQAPKLLFHYYDKDFNNEADTPDNFQSRRPNTSFCFLDIRSPGLGDTAMYLCATSRADRTPQETQYFGPGTRLLVL.

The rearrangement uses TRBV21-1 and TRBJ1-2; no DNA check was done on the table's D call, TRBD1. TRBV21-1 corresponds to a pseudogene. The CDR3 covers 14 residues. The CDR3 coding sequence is TGTGCCAGCAGCAAATCCCGAACAGGGTGCGGCTACACCTTC. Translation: CASSKSRTGCGYTF.

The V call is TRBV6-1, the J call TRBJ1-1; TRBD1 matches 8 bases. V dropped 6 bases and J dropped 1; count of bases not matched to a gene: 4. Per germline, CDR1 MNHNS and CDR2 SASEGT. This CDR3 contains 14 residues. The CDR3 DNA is TGTGCCAGCAGAAGGACAGGGACGAACACTGAAGCTTTCTTT. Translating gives CASRRTGTNTEAFF.

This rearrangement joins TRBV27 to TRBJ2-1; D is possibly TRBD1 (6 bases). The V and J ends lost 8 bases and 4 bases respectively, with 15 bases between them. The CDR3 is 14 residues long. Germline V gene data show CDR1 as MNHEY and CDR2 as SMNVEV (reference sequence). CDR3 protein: CASLDSKSYNEQFF. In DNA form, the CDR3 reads TGTGCCAGCCTGGACAGCAAGTCTTACAATGAGCAGTTCTTC.

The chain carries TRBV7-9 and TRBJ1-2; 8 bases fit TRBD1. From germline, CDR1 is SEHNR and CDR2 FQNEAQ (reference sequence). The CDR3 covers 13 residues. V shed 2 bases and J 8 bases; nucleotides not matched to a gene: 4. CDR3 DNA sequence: TGTGCCAGCAGCTTAAGGACAGGGATCGGCTACACCTTC. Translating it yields CASSLRTGIGYTF.

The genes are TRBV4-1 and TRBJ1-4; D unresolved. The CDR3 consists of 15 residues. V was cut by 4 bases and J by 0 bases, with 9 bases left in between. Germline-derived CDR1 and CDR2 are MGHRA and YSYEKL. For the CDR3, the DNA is TGCGCCAGCAGCCCCTTTTTAGCAACTAATGAAAAACTGTTTTTT. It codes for CASSPFLATNEKLFF.

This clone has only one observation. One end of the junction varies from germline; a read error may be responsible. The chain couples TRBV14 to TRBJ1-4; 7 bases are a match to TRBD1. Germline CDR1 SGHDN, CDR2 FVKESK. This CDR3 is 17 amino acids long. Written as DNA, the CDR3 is TGTGCCAGCAGTCAAGGCCTCGCACAGGGGATTGGGGAAAAACTGTTTTTT. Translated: CASSQGLAQGIGEKLFF.

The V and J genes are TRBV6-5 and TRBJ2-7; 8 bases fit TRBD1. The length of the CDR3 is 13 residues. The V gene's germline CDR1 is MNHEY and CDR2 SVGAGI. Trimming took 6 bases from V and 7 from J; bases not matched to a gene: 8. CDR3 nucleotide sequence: TGTGCCAGCAGCCGTGGACAGGGACGGGAGCAGTACTTC. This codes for CASSRGQGREQYF.

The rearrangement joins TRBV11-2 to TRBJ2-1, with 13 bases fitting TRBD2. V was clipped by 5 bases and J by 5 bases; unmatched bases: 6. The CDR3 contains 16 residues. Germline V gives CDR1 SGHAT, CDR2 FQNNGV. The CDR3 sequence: CASSRTSGRANNEQFF. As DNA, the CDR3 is TGTGCCAGCAGCCGAACTAGCGGGAGGGCCAACAATGAGCAGTTCTTC.

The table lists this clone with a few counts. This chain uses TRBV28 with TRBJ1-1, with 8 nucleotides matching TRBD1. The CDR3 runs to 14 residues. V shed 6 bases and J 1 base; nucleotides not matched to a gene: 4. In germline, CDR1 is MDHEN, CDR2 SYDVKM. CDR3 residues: CASSPGTGNTEAFF. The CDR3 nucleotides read TGTGCCAGCAGCCCCGGGACAGGGAACACTGAAGCTTTCTTT.

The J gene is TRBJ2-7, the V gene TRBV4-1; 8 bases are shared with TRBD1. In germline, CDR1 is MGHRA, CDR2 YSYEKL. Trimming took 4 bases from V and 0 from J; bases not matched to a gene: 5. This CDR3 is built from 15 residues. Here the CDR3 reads CASSRKGQGSYEQYF. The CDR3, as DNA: TGCGCCAGCAGCCGAAAAGGACAGGGCTCCTACGAGCAGTACTTC.

The DNA for the CDR3 is TGTGCCAGCAGCCGTAGCGGGGGCGCCTACAATGAGCAGTTCTTC. Its translation: CASSRSGGAYNEQFF. The rearrangement links TRBV7-8 to TRBJ2-1, with 9 bases lining up with TRBD2. There are 15 residues in the CDR3. Trimming at V came to 5 bases and at J to 2 bases, leaving 4 bases not matched to a gene. Germline CDR1 is SGHVS and CDR2 is FQNEAQ. The full variable domain, with the rest looked up from reference TRBV7-8 and TRBJ2-1, is GAGVSQSPRYKVAKRGQDVALRCDPISGHVSLFWYQQALGQGPEFLTYFQNEAQLDKSGLPSDRFFAERPEGSVSTLKIQRTQQEDSAVYLCASSRSGGAYNEQFFGPGTRLTVL.

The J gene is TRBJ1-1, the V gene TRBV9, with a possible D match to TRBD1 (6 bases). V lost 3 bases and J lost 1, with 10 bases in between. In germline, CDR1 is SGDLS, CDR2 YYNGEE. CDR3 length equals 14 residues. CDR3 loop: CASSGTQGNTEAFF. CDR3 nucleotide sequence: TGTGCCAGCAGCGGAACACAGGGGAACACTGAAGCTTTCTTT.

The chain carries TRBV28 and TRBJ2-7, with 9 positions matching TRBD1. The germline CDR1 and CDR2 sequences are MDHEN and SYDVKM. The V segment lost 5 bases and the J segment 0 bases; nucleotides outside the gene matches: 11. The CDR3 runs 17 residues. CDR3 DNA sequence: TGTGCCAGCAGTCCCAGGGTTGGGACAGGGCGCTCCTACGAGCAGTACTTC. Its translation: CASSPRVGTGRSYEQYF.

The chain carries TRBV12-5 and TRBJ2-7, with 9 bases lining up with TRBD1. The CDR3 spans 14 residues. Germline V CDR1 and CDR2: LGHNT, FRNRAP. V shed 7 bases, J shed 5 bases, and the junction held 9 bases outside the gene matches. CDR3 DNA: TGTGCTAGTGCTAAACAGGGGGCGAACGACGAGCAGTACTTC. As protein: CASAKQGANDEQYF.

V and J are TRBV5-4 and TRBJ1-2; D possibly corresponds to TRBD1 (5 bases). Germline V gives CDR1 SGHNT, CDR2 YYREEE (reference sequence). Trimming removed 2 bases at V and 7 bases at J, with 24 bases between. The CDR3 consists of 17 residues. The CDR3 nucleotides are TGTGCCAGCAGCTTAGCGGGACGGACCCCAAAATCGGGTGGCTACACCTTC. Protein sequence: CASSLAGRTPKSGGYTF. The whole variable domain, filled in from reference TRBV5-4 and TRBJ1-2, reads ETGVTQSPTHLIKTRGQQVTLRCSSQSGHNTVSWYQQALGQGPQFIFQYYREEENGRGNFPPRFSGLQFPNYSSELNVNALELDDSALYLCASSLAGRTPKSGGYTFGSGTRLTVV.

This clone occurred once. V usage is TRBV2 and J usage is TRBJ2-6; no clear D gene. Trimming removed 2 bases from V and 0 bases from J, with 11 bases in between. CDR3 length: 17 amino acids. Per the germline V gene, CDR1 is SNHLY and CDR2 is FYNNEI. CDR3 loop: CASSESLTPSGANVLTF. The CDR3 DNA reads TGTGCCAGCAGTGAAAGCTTGACACCCTCTGGGGCCAACGTCCTGACTTTC.

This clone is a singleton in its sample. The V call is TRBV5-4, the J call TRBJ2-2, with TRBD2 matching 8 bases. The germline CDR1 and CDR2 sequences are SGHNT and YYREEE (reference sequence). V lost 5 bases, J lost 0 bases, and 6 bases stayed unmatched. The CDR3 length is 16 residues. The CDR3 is CASRPTSATNTGELFF. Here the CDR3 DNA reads TGTGCCAGCAGGCCGACTAGCGCGACGAACACCGGGGAGCTGTTTTTT.

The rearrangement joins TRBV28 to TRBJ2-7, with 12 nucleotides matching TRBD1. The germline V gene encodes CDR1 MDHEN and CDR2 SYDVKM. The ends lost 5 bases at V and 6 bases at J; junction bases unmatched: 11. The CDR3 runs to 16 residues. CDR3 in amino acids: CASSPPGTGGRGEQYF. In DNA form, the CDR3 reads TGTGCCAGCAGTCCTCCCGGGACAGGGGGCCGGGGCGAGCAGTACTTC.

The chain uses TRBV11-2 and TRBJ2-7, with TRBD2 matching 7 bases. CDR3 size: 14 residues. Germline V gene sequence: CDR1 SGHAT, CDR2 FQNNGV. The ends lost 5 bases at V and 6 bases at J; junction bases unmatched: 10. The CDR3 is CASSPPVTGGEQYF. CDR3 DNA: TGTGCCAGCAGCCCCCCGGTAACGGGGGGCGAGCAGTACTTC.

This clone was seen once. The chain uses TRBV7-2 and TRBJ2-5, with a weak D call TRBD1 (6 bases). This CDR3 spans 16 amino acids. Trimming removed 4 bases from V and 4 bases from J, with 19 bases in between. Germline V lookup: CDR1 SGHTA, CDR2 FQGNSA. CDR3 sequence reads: CASSSPGQRWGETQYF. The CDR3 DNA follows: TGTGCCAGCAGCTCCCCCGGACAGCGTTGGGGAGAGACCCAGTACTTC.

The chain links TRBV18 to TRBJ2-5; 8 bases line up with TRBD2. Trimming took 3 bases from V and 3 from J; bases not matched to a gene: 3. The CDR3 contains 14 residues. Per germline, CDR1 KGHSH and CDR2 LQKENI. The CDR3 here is CASSPRGAEETQYF. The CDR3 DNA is TGTGCCAGCTCACCGCGGGGGGCGGAAGAGACCCAGTACTTC.